Presented here are 21 T cell receptor beta chains from one specimen sequenced in a study of T cell repertoires in cytomegalovirus infection. One entry per CDR3 protein, called by TCRdb with MiXCR from the reads. The table lists about 440,000 distinct CDR3 sequences, 31% of them singletons, with roughly an eighth in the top ten. The sequencing sample was made of PBMCs. These receptors came from a human donor in good health (CMV status not recorded). Some clones in this sample may be carry-over from other donors' samples.

The chain uses TRBV7-9 and TRBJ1-1; no reliable D call. Germline values: CDR1 SEHNR, CDR2 FQNEAQ (reference sequence). The CDR3 runs 12 residues. V was clipped by 0 bases and J by 6 bases, with 5 bases between them. CDR3 nucleotides: TGTGCCAGCAGCTTAGCGGCAGCTGAAGCTTTCTTT. This sequence encodes CASSLAAAEAFF.

This clonotype was counted many times. The chain is built from TRBV7-6 and TRBJ1-2, with a possible D match to TRBD1 (6 bases). The CDR3 totals 17 residues. Trimming took 0 bases from V and 8 from J, leaving 22 bases between them. Germline V gene sequence: CDR1 SGHVS, CDR2 FNYEAQ. The CDR3 region has the DNA TGTGCCAGCAGCTTAGCAACAACACAGGGTATGGTGGACGGCTACACCTTC. Protein: CASSLATTQGMVDGYTF. The entire variable domain, with the rest obtained from reference TRBV7-6 and TRBJ1-2, is as follows: GAGVSQSPRYKVTKRGQDVALRCDPISGHVSLYWYRQALGQGPEFLTYFNYEAQQDKSGLPNDRFSAERPEGSISTLTIQRTEQRDSAMYRCASSLATTQGMVDGYTFGSGTRLTVV.

This clonotype was found a few times. This chain joins TRBV6-2 or TRBV6-3 and TRBJ1-1; no firm D call. There are 15 residues in the CDR3. Trimming pared 0 bases from V and 2 bases from J, leaving 10 bases between. The germline V gene encodes CDR1 MNHEY and CDR2 SVGEGT. The CDR3 nucleotides are TGTGCCAGCAGTTACTCTGGCAGAATAAACACTGAAGCTTTCTTT. It translates to CASSYSGRINTEAFF.

This clonotype was picked up a small number of times. CDR3 DNA sequence: TGTGCCAGCACCGGGGACAGGGGGAGATCTGGCAATCAGCCCCAGCATTTT. This encodes CASTGDRGRSGNQPQHF. The chain couples TRBV2 to TRBJ1-5; 11 nucleotides match TRBD1. Germline-derived CDR1 and CDR2 are SNHLY and FYNNEI. The CDR3 runs 17 residues. V lost 7 bases, J lost 2 bases, and 10 bases stayed unmatched.

V usage is TRBV20-1 and J usage is TRBJ1-3; no reliable D call. This CDR3 has 15 amino acids. Trimming pared 3 bases from V and 0 bases from J, leaving 12 bases between. The germline gives CDR1 DFQATT, CDR2 SNEGSKA (reference sequence). CDR3 residues: CSARGWSSSGNTIYF. As DNA, the CDR3 is TGCAGTGCTAGGGGGTGGTCAAGCTCTGGAAACACCATATATTTT.

Only a few counts were recorded for this clonotype. The gene calls are TRBV6-5 and TRBJ1-1; unclear D gene. This CDR3 has 15 residues. The germline gives CDR1 MNHEY, CDR2 SVGAGI. Trimming shortened V by 0 bases and J by 1 base, and 9 bases separated the two germline ends. Here the CDR3 reads CASSYSGHGNTEAFF. CDR3 DNA: TGTGCCAGCAGTTACTCAGGGCATGGGAACACTGAAGCTTTCTTT.

This clonotype has only a few counts. This chain connects TRBV12-3 or TRBV12-4 to TRBJ2-5; 10 bases are a match to TRBD1. The length of the CDR3 is 15 residues. With V trimmed by 5 bases and J by 4 bases, 7 bases remained unmatched. CDR3 sequence reads: CASSPGTGVIETQYF. The DNA for the CDR3 is TGTGCCAGCAGTCCGGGGACAGGGGTGATAGAGACCCAGTACTTC.

This clonotype showed up just a few times. The chain links TRBV12-3 or TRBV12-4 to TRBJ1-1; 11 bases are shared with TRBD1. V lost 5 bases, J lost 1 base, and 12 bases stayed unmatched. This CDR3 region has 18 residues. Here the CDR3 reads CASSPLDRGLASNTEAFF. The CDR3 DNA reads TGTGCCAGCAGTCCTTTGGACAGGGGGCTTGCGTCGAACACTGAAGCTTTCTTT.

This clonotype was counted a few times. The chain joins TRBV12-3 or TRBV12-4 to TRBJ1-2, with D uncertain. V was pared by 3 bases and J by 2 bases, with 16 bases between. The CDR3 is made up of 16 amino acids. The CDR3 DNA is TGTGCCAGCAGTTTCAGAGGAGGGAGAGGCAACTATGGCTACACCTTC. Its translation is CASSFRGGRGNYGYTF.

V and J are TRBV9 and TRBJ1-2; D gene unclear. In germline, CDR1 is SGDLS, CDR2 YYNGEE. Trimming removed 6 bases from V and 2 bases from J, with 11 bases in between. This CDR3 region has 13 residues. DNA for the CDR3: TGTGCCAGCACCGCACCGGGAAACTATGGCTACACCTTC. As protein: CASTAPGNYGYTF.

This clonotype was picked up a small number of times. The chain carries TRBV6-1 and TRBJ2-3; D is unclear. The germline V gene has CDR1 MNHNS and CDR2 SASEGT. Trimming pared 3 bases from V and 4 bases from J, leaving 11 bases between. CDR3 length: 14 amino acids. The CDR3 loop is CASSDRVWSDTQYF. The CDR3 bases are TGTGCCAGCAGTGATAGGGTATGGTCAGATACGCAGTATTTT.

In its sample, this clonotype was seen a few times. DNA for the CDR3: TGTGCCAGCAGTTACCGACTAGACGACTACGAGCAGTACTTC. Protein: CASSYRLDDYEQYF. The chain employs TRBV6-2 or TRBV6-3 and TRBJ2-7, with D possibly matching TRBD2 (6 bases). This CDR3 has 14 amino acids. Trimming pared 2 bases from V and 3 bases from J, leaving 11 bases between. In germline, CDR1 is MNHEY, CDR2 SVGEGT.

To note about this clonotype: One end of the junction is discordant with germline, which a read error may explain. The V gene is TRBV5-6, the J gene TRBJ2-3, with D perhaps TRBD2 (5 bases). Germline V CDR1 and CDR2: SGHDT, YYEEEE. This CDR3 has 17 amino acids. This CDR3 is CASSLVGQPASTDTQNF. The CDR3 DNA follows: TGTGCCAGCAGCTTAGTTGGGCAACCGGCTAGCACAGATACGCAGAATTTT. The complete variable domain, with remaining parts taken from reference TRBV5-6 and TRBJ2-3, reads DAGVTQSPTHLIKTRGQQVTLRCSPKSGHDTVSWYQQALGQGPQFIFQYYEEEERQRGNFPDRFSGHQFPNYSSELNVNALLLGDSALYLCASSLVGQPASTDTQNFGPGTRLTVL.

This clonotype was seen repeatedly, ten times or more. This rearrangement joins TRBV7-8 to TRBJ2-5; 12 bases agree with TRBD2. Germline-derived CDR1 and CDR2 are SGHVS and FQNEAQ. Trimming at V came to 5 bases and at J to 4 bases, leaving 8 bases not matched to a gene. The CDR3 has 16 residues. The CDR3, as DNA: TGTGCCAGCAGCCCCTCTAGCGGGGGGGCCGGAGAGACCCAGTACTTC. Translation: CASSPSSGGAGETQYF. The whole variable domain, filled in from reference TRBV7-8 and TRBJ2-5, reads GAGVSQSPRYKVAKRGQDVALRCDPISGHVSLFWYQQALGQGPEFLTYFQNEAQLDKSGLPSDRFFAERPEGSVSTLKIQRTQQEDSAVYLCASSPSSGGAGETQYFGPGTRLLVL.

This rearrangement joins TRBV7-9 to TRBJ2-7; 7 bases fit TRBD1. Germline CDR1 SEHNR, CDR2 FQNEAQ (reference sequence). The CDR3 totals 16 residues. V trimming: 5 bases; J trimming: 0 bases; junction bases outside the gene matches: 10. The CDR3: CASSRMGQGDSYEQYF. The DNA of the CDR3 is TGTGCCAGCAGCCGTATGGGGCAGGGGGACTCCTACGAGCAGTACTTC.

Of note for this clonotype: A much larger clone differs by one base, so this may be a read error. The rearrangement links TRBV12-3 or TRBV12-4 to TRBJ1-2; no reliable D call. With 3 bases removed from V and 4 bases from J, the gap between germline ends came to 6 bases. This CDR3 contains 12 residues. The CDR3 DNA reads TGTGCCAGCAGTTTGGGTTTCTATGGCTACACCTTC. Its protein is CASSLGFYGYTF.

Only a few counts were recorded for this clonotype. Here the CDR3 DNA reads TGCAGTGCTAGAGGGAGAAGGCACACCGGGGAGCTGTTTTTT. It specifies CSARGRRHTGELFF. The rearrangement links TRBV20-1 to TRBJ2-2; D call uncertain. Trimming took 1 base from V and 3 from J, leaving 9 bases between them. Per the germline V gene, CDR1 is DFQATT and CDR2 is SNEGSKA (reference sequence). The CDR3 is 14 amino acids.

This sequence joins TRBV25-1 and TRBJ1-4; TRBD1 aligns across 8 bases. Germline assignment: CDR1 MGHDK and CDR2 SYGVNS. CDR3 length: 14 amino acids. V trimming: 5 bases; J trimming: 8 bases; junction bases outside the gene matches: 7. The CDR3 is CASSPPDRGEKLFF. The CDR3 nucleotides read TGTGCCAGCAGTCCACCAGACAGGGGAGAAAAACTGTTTTTT.

There are a few counts of this clonotype. The chain combines TRBV19 with TRBJ2-7; a possible D gene is TRBD2 (6 bases). The germline CDR1 and CDR2 sequences are LNHDA and SQIVND (reference sequence). The CDR3 is 14 amino acids. V was cut by 3 bases and J by 2 bases, with 11 bases left in between. Here the CDR3 reads CASSMAGPTYEQYF. The CDR3 DNA reads TGTGCCAGTAGTATGGCGGGGCCGACCTACGAGCAGTACTTC.

This clonotype has only a few counts. V and J are TRBV2 and TRBJ2-1; D might be TRBD1 or TRBD2, each matching 5 bases. The CDR3 is 12 residues long. Deletions cut 9 bases from V and 2 bases from J, with 8 bases between. Looked up from germline, CDR1 is SNHLY and CDR2 is FYNNEI. The CDR3 region is CARRDAYNEQFF. The CDR3, as DNA: TGTGCCAGACGGGACGCCTACAATGAGCAGTTCTTC.

This clonotype was counted ten times or more. V is TRBV11-1 and J is TRBJ1-1, with D possibly being TRBD1 (5 bases). Trimming cost V 5 bases and J 5 bases, with 18 bases left between them. The germline gives CDR1 SGHAT, CDR2 FQDESV (reference sequence). There are 15 residues in the CDR3. The CDR3 loop reads CASSEAEGSRTEAFF. The CDR3 nucleotides are TGTGCCAGCAGCGAGGCCGAGGGGAGCAGGACTGAAGCTTTCTTT.